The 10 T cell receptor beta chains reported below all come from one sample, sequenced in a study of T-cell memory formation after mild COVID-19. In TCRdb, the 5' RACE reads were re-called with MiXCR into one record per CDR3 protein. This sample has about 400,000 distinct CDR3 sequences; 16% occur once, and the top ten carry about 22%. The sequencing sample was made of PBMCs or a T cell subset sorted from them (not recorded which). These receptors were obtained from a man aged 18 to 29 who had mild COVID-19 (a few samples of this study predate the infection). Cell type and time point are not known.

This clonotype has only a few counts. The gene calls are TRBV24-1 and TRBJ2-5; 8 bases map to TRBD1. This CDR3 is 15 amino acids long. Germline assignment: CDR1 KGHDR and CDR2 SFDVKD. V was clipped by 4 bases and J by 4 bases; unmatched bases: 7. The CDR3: CATSDSGTGGETQYF. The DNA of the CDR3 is TGTGCCACCAGTGACTCGGGGACAGGTGGAGAGACCCAGTACTTC.

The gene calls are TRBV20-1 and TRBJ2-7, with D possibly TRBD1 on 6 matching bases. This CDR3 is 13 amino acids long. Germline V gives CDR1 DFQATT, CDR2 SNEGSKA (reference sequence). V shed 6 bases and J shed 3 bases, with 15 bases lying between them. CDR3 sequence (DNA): TGCAGTGCCGGTCGACAGGAACTCTACGAGCAGTACGTC. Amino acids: CSAGRQELYEQYV.

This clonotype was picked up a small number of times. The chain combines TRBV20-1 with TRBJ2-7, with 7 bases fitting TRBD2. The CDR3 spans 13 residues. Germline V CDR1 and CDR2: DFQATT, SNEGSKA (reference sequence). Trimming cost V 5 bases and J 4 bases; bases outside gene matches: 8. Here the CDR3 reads CSAPGAGMYEQYF. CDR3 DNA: TGCAGTGCTCCGGGAGCGGGGATGTACGAGCAGTACTTC.

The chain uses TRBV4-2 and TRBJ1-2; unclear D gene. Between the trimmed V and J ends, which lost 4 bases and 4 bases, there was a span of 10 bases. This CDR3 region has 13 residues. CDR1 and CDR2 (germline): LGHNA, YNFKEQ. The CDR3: CASSPRTSYGYTF. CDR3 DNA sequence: TGTGCCAGCAGCCCGAGAACTAGCTATGGCTACACCTTC.

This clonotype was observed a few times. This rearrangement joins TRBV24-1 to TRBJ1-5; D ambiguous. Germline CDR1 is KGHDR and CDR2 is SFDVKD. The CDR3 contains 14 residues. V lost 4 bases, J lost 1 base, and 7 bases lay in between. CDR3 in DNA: TGTGCCACCAGTGACCGAGGGAGCAATCAGCCCCAGCATTTT. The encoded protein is CATSDRGSNQPQHF.

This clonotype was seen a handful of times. The chain's CDR3 is CASSFVRAGRGYTF. CDR3 bases: TGTGCCAGCAGCTTCGTGAGGGCCGGGCGGGGCTACACCTTC. V gene TRBV7-2 combines with J gene TRBJ1-2; D gene unclear. CDR1 is SGHTA, CDR2 FQGNSA, per germline. Trimming took off 3 bases at V and 8 bases at J, with 16 bases between the two ends. This CDR3 comprises 14 residues. The full variable domain, completed using reference TRBV7-2 and TRBJ1-2, is GAGVSQSPSNKVTEKGKDVELRCDPISGHTALYWYRQSLGQGLEFLIYFQGNSAPDKSGLPSDRFSAERTGGSVSTLTIQRTQQEDSAVYLCASSFVRAGRGYTFGSGTRLTVV.

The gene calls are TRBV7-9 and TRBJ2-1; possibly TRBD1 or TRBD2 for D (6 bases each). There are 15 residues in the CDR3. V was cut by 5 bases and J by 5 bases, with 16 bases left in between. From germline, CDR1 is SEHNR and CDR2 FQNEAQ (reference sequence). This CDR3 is CASSGGTSRNNEQFF. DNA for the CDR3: TGTGCCAGCAGCGGGGGGACAAGTCGGAACAATGAGCAGTTCTTC.

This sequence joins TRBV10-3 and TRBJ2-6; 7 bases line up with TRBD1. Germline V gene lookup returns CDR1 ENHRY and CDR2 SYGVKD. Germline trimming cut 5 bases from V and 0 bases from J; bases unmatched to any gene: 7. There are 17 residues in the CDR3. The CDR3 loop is CAISPGQRSSGANVLTF. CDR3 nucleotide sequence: TGTGCCATCAGTCCGGGACAGCGTAGCTCTGGGGCCAACGTCCTGACTTTC.

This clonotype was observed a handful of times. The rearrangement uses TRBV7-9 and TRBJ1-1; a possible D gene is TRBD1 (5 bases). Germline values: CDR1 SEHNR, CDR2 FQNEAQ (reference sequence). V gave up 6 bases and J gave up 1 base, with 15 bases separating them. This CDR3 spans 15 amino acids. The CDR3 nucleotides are TGTGCCAGCAGTTCGCACCCGACAGAGAACACTGAAGCTTTCTTT. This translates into CASSSHPTENTEAFF.

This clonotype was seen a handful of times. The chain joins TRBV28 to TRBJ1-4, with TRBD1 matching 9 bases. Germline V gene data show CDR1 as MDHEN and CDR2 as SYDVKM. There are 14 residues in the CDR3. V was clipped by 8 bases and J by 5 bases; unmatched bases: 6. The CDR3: CASRTTGGNEKLFF. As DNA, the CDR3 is TGTGCCAGCCGCACTACAGGGGGCAATGAAAAACTGTTTTTT.